Listed below are T cell receptor beta chains from one sample, sequenced in a study of blood T cell repertoires in COVID-19. Assay used: immunoSEQ multiplex PCR; TCRdb lists only in-frame clones, some missing. The data contain under 150,000 clones, roughly nine tenths of them singletons. The specimen sequenced was peripheral blood. These receptors were taken from a human donor with active COVID-19. The donor label of this sample is uncertain. CDR3s include the opening cysteine and the closing phenylalanine or tryptophan.

v_gene,CDR3aa
TRBV7-6,CASSFGNRGSPLHF
TRBV7-9,CASSPGTSNQPQHF
TRBV4-2,CASSQAPGQGDEKLFF
TRBV28,CASTPGLSTDTQYF
TRBV6-5,CASSKTWTDNYGYTF
TRBV3-1/TRBV3-2,CASSQDGGGGQPQHF
TRBV7-9,CASSPTSGVSSYNEQFF
TRBV5-1,CASSFGQGNEQFF
TRBV11-2,CASSFFRDRAPEAFF
TRBV7-7,CASSLAGTRGDTQYF
TRBV5-1,CASSPPYNADTQYF
TRBV14,CTGKPRDYGYTF
TRBV6-2/TRBV6-3,CASSYSSGSLGGQYF
TRBV28,CASRARGAGTEAFF
TRBV15,CATSSDRGPGGYTF
TRBV28,CASSSQRILGYQPQHF
TRBV19,CASSTPGHSGNSPLHF
TRBV5-4,CASSSAGLGRNEQFF
TRBV4-1,CASSQDLVGTSGVQNTQYF
TRBV4-1,CASSPLGGNQPQHF
TRBV4-3,CASSRHDSDNSPLHF
TRBV28,CASSLPQGARYEQYF
TRBV28,CASRETGIGNTIYF
TRBV2,CASSQGAAGTQPQHF
TRBV3-1/TRBV3-2,CASSQGRLLAKNIQYF
TRBV19,CASSNGQNNGYTF
TRBV7-2,CASSLAGRGETQYF
TRBV14,CASSHRGLLNTIYF
TRBV27,CASSLSRAPYNEQFF
TRBV2,CASSEQTSSGYEQYF
TRBV5-1,CASSLDGPYSNQPQHF
TRBV6-2/TRBV6-3,CASSYRGGSGTGELFF
TRBV28,CASRRGDRDTEAFF
TRBV18,CASSPSGQGYGYTF
TRBV5-1,CASSLRQGSRNEQFF
TRBV6-9,CASSYPRGRGRGNQPQHF
TRBV6-5,CASSRAIRGYEQYF
TRBV24-1,CATSDSSRVQYF
TRBV18,CASSRGGGEAFF
TRBV5-1,CASSLGDYEETQYF
TRBV20-1,CSAPGAYEQYF
TRBV6-2/TRBV6-3,CASSYSGLRGSYNEQFF
TRBV19,CASSRPLDRSTGELFF
TRBV18,CASSPSGTGAREKLFF
TRBV6-5,CASSYSRTGFYNEQFF
TRBV24-1,CATSDSIRAETQYF
TRBV19,CASSISLGGRFYGYTF
TRBV5-6,CASSHRGWNYGYTF
TRBV9,CASSEELRTDISPLHF
TRBV7-2,CASSFTITYEQYF
TRBV7-8,CASSTQRGLLDTEAFF
TRBV2,CASSGQGMRNTEAFF
TRBV25-1,CASSETDSHTGELFF